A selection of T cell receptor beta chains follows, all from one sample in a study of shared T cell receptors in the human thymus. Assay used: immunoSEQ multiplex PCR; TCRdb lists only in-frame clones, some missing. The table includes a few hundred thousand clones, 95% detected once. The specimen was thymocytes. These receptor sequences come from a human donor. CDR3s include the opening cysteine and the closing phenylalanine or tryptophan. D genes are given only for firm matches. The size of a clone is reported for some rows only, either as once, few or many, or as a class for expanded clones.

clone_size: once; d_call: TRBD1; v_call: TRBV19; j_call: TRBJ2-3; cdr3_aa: CASSFRDRRSGTDTQYF; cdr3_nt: TGTGCCAGTAGTTTCAGGGACAGGAGGTCCGGCACAGATACGCAGTATTTT
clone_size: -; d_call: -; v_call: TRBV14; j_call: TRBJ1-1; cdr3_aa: CASSQDPPLGPPAFF; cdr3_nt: TGTGCCAGCAGCCAAGACCCTCCTCTGGGGCCCCCGGCTTTCTTT
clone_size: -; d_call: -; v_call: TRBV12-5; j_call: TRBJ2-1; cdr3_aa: CASGLAGAAPYNEQFF; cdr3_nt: TGTGCTAGTGGTTTGGCCGGGGCGGCCCCCTACAATGAGCAGTTCTTC
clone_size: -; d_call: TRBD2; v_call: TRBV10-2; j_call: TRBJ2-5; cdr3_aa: CASRLSGSGQETQYF; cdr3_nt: TGCGCCAGCAGATTAAGCGGGAGTGGACAAGAGACCCAGTACTTC
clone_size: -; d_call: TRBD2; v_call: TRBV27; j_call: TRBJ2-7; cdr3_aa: CATRPAGGVRDYEQYF; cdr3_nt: TGTGCCACCAGGCCAGCGGGAGGCGTCCGGGACTACGAGCAGTACTTC
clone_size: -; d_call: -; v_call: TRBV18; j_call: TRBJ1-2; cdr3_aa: CASSLTGTDGYTF; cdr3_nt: TGTGCCAGCTCACTTACGGGCACGGATGGCTACACCTTC
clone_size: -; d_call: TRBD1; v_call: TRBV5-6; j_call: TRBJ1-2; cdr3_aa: CASSRQGGRYYGYTF; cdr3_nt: TGTGCCAGCAGCCGACAGGGAGGGCGTTACTATGGCTACACCTTC
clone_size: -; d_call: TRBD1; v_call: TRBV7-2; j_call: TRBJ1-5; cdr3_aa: CASSTGQGLTYSNQPQHF; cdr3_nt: TGTGCCAGCAGCACTGGACAGGGACTGACCTATAGCAATCAGCCCCAGCATTTT
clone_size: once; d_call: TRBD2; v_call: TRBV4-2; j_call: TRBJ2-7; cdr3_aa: CASSQEGTSVSYEQYF; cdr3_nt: TGTGCCAGCAGCCAAGAGGGAACTAGCGTCTCCTACGAGCAGTACTTC
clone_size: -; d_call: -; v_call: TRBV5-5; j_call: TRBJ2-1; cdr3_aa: CASSLVAASYNEQFF; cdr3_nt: TGTGCCAGCAGCTTGGTTGCGGCATCCTACAATGAGCAGTTCTTC